Listed here are 3 T cell receptor beta chains from one sample, sequenced in a study of breast tumors, draining lymph nodes, adjacent tissues. Samples came from axillary lymph nodes draining the breast cancer. One entry per CDR3 protein results from TCRdb running MiXCR on the multiplex PCR reads. The repertoire includes some 170,000 distinct CDR3 sequences, around 35% of them detected once, and more than 3.5% sits in the top ten. Specimen: axillary lymph node tissue. These receptors all stem from a female donor with breast cancer. Some clones in this sample may be carry-over from other donors' samples.

Remarks on this clonotype: Its ends do not fully match the called genes, so a read error is possible. The genes are TRBV10-1 and TRBJ1-6; D possibly corresponds to TRBD1 (5 bases). CDR1 and CDR2 (germline): WNHNN, SYGVQD (reference sequence). The CDR3 extends over 13 amino acids. CDR3 nucleotides: TGCGCCGGCTCCGGGACTAGAAACTCACCCCCCCACTTT. Protein product: CAGSGTRNSPPHF.

This clonotype was counted at least ten times. V and J are TRBV19 and TRBJ1-4; 9 bases are shared with TRBD1. Looked up from germline, CDR1 is LNHDA and CDR2 is SQIVND (reference sequence). After removal of 9 bases from V and 8 bases from J, the junction contained 10 bases not matched to a gene. The CDR3 has 14 amino acids. CDR3 in DNA: TGTGCCAGCTGTACAGGGGGCTTCAGAGAAAAACTGTTTTTT. It translates to CASCTGGFREKLFF.

This clonotype was found many times. The chain has TRBV4-1 and TRBJ1-5; TRBD1 matches 8 bases. CDR1 is MGHRA, CDR2 YSYEKL, per germline. This CDR3 is 18 amino acids long. The junction had 9 bases not matched to a gene; V was cut back by 0 bases and J by 2 bases. The CDR3 nucleotides read TGCGCCAGCAGCCAAGATCCCAACCTGGACAGGGGCAATCAGCCCCAGCATTTT. Translating gives CASSQDPNLDRGNQPQHF.